The clone carrying this T cell receptor beta chain was detected a few times. The antigen is unknown. The data were taken from a study of T-cell memory formation after mild COVID-19. Study-wide findings and caveats: SARS-CoV-2 specificity of second-wave clones peaking day 37 was unconfirmed. Clones that contracted from day 15 to 85 had balanced CD4/CD8; later expanders were CD4+ biased. Shrinking CD4+ clones resided mostly in CM and EM, and CD8+ ones in EMRA.

This CDR3 comprises 14 residues. V dropped 5 bases and J dropped 7; count of bases not matched to a gene: 5. Germline loops: CDR1 DFQATT, CDR2 SNEGSKA (reference sequence). UMIs and sample barcodes were carried by the TCR alpha and TCR beta cDNA libraries that 5'RACE produced using constant-segment primers. TCRdb re-derived calls from the 5' RACE reads in MiXCR, one entry per CDR3 protein. The table records 300,000 or so distinct CDR3 sequences, more than 15% of them present only once. V usage is TRBV20-1 and J usage is TRBJ2-2, with 12 bases fitting TRBD2. The sequence derives from a man between 18 and 29 years old who had mild COVID-19 (a few samples of this study predate the infection). Cell type and time point are not known. What was sequenced was PBMCs or a T cell subset sorted from them (not recorded which). Written as DNA, the CDR3 is TGCAGTGCTCCTAGCGGGGGGGCCGACGGGGAGCTGTTTTTT. It yields the protein CSAPSGGADGELFF.